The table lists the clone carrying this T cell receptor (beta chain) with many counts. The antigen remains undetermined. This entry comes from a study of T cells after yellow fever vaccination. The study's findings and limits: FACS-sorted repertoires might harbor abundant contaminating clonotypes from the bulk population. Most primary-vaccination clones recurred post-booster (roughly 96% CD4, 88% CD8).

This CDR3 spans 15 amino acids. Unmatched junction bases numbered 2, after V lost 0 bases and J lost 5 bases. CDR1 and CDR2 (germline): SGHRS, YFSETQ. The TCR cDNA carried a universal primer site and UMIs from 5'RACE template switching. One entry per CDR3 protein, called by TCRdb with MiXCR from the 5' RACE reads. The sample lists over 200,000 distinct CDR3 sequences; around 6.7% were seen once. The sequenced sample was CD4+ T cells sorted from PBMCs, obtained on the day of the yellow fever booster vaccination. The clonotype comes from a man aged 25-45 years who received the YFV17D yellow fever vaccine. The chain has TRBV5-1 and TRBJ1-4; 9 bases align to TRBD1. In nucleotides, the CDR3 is TGCGCCAGCAGCTTGGCAGGGACAGGGAATGAAAAACTGTTTTTT. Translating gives CASSLAGTGNEKLFF.